Below are 22 T cell receptor beta chains sequenced from a single sample in a study of control samples from healthy donors and cancer patients. Generated by immunoSEQ multiplex PCR, the TCRdb table keeps only in-frame clones and is missing some. The sample holds some 74,000 clones, 83% seen once. Material: blood. Receptors were obtained from a man between 60 and 75 years old in good health.

The chain links TRBV5-6 to TRBJ2-3; a possible D gene is TRBD2 (5 bases). This CDR3 is built from 15 residues. Trimming left V 2 bases short and J 4 bases short, with 14 bases between. Germline values: CDR1 SGHDT, CDR2 YYEEEE. CDR3 amino acids: CASSFSPSSSDTQYF. CDR3 nucleotide sequence: TGTGCCAGCAGCTTTTCTCCTAGCAGCTCAGATACGCAGTATTTT.

This clone was recorded a few times. This chain connects TRBV7-2 to TRBJ1-5; D may be TRBD1 (5 bases). There are 15 residues in the CDR3. Trimming shortened V by 6 bases and J by 4 bases, and 16 bases separated the two germline ends. CDR1 is SGHTA and CDR2 is FQGNSA in the germline V gene. This chain's CDR3 is CASRKSRDHNQPQHF. The CDR3 nucleotides read TGTGCCAGCAGGAAATCCCGGGACCATAATCAGCCCCAGCATTTT.

The V and J genes are TRBV18 and TRBJ2-5; D not resolved. Germline V gene lookup returns CDR1 KGHSH and CDR2 LQKENI. V lost 1 base to trimming and J lost 0 bases, with 3 bases between them. The CDR3 is 13 amino acids. Written as DNA, the CDR3 is TGTGCCAGCTCACCACAGTACCAAGAGACCCAGTACTTC. Translating gives CASSPQYQETQYF.

This chain joins TRBV27 and TRBJ2-7; D possibly corresponds to TRBD1 (5 bases). V dropped 1 base and J dropped 1 base, with 8 bases sitting between them. Looked up from germline, CDR1 is MNHEY and CDR2 is SMNVEV (reference sequence). The CDR3 is 14 amino acids. CDR3 nucleotide sequence: TGTGCCAGCAGTTTATGGGGCAGATCCTACGAGCAGTACTTC. It encodes CASSLWGRSYEQYF.

This clone was seen a handful of times. The chain is built from TRBV5-1 and TRBJ1-1; perhaps TRBD1 as D (6 bases). The germline gives CDR1 SGHRS, CDR2 YFSETQ. Trimming stripped 1 base from V and 4 bases from J, with 20 bases between. The CDR3 sequence is 17 residues long. CDR3 sequence (DNA): TGCGCCAGCAGCTTGTTCGGGGGGGCCAAAAGACCCACTGAAGCTTTCTTT. This encodes CASSLFGGAKRPTEAFF.

The chain recombines TRBV6-4 with TRBJ2-1; tentatively, D is TRBD1 or TRBD2 (5 bases each). This CDR3 comprises 13 residues. Germline V CDR1 and CDR2: MRHNA, SNTAGT. The germline V and J ends were trimmed by 5 bases and 7 bases, with 12 bases remaining between them. CDR3 sequence reads: CASSRGAGNEQFF. In nucleotides, the CDR3 is TGTGCCAGCAGTAGGGGAGCAGGGAATGAGCAGTTCTTC.

The rearrangement uses TRBV18 and TRBJ2-4, with 12 bases fitting TRBD2. This CDR3 is 19 amino acids long. V lost 2 bases, J lost 2 bases, and 10 bases stayed unmatched. Germline CDR1 is KGHSH and CDR2 is LQKENI. CDR3 amino acids: CASSPSSGLAGLTKNIQYF. The CDR3 nucleotides read TGTGCCAGCTCACCATCGTCGGGACTAGCGGGTTTAACCAAAAACATTCAGTACTTC.

The rearrangement links TRBV6-4 to TRBJ2-7, with 9 positions matching TRBD1. This CDR3 region has 13 residues. The V segment lost 4 bases and the J segment 3 bases; nucleotides outside the gene matches: 1. The germline CDR1 and CDR2 sequences are MRHNA and SNTAGT. The CDR3 DNA reads as TGTGCCAGCAGTGCGGACAGGGGCTACGAGCAGTACTTC. Residues: CASSADRGYEQYF.

The rearrangement links TRBV28 to TRBJ2-2; 8 bases align to TRBD1. The CDR3 spans 15 residues. Germline assignment: CDR1 MDHEN and CDR2 SYDVKM. Germline trimming cut 5 bases from V and 6 bases from J; bases unmatched to any gene: 8. In DNA form, the CDR3 reads TGTGCCAGCAGTACGGACAGGGTATTAGCCGGGGAGCTGTTTTTT. Residues: CASSTDRVLAGELFF.

This clone was seen more than once but under ten times. The DNA for the CDR3 is TGTGCCAGCAGCTCCGGGACAGGGCCCGAGCAGTACTTC. This codes for CASSSGTGPEQYF. The chain joins TRBV12-3 or TRBV12-4 to TRBJ2-7, with 9 positions matching TRBD1. CDR3 size: 13 residues. Trimming cost V 6 bases and J 6 bases; bases outside gene matches: 6.

The V gene is TRBV6-5, the J gene TRBJ1-2, with D unclear. The CDR3 is 12 residues long. Trimming left V 5 bases short and J 7 bases short, with 11 bases between. CDR1 is MNHEY and CDR2 is SVGAGI in the germline V gene. The CDR3 DNA is TGTGCCAGCAGTATCGGACTGGTTGGCTACACCTTC. It encodes CASSIGLVGYTF.

The chain uses TRBV3-1 (or the pseudogene TRBV3-2) and TRBJ2-1; 10 positions match TRBD2. Losses at the gene ends were 4 bases for V and 3 bases for J; bases not matched to a gene: 18. The CDR3 extends over 20 amino acids. Per the germline V gene, CDR1 is LGHDT and CDR2 is YNNKEL (reference sequence). CDR3 in DNA: TGTGCCAGCAGCCGATGGACGATAGCGGGAGGAACTAGATACTACAATGAGCAGTTCTTC. Protein product: CASSRWTIAGGTRYYNEQFF.

The table lists this clone with a few counts. J is TRBJ2-1 and V is TRBV27, with D uncertain. The V end was cut by 4 bases, the J end by 5 bases, with 9 bases between. Germline lookup yields CDR1 MNHEY and CDR2 SMNVEV (reference sequence). The length of the CDR3 is 13 residues. In nucleotides, the CDR3 is TGTGCCAGCAGTTCCCCCGGAAACAATGAGCAGTTCTTC. As protein: CASSSPGNNEQFF.

The rearrangement links TRBV19 to TRBJ2-2, with D possibly matching TRBD2 (6 bases). V was pared by 2 bases and J by 2 bases, with 21 bases between. The CDR3 has 19 amino acids. Per the germline V gene, CDR1 is LNHDA and CDR2 is SQIVND (reference sequence). The CDR3 nucleotides are TGTGCCAGTAGTATATGGGGGGTGTCGGGAAGTCAAAACACCGGGGAGCTGTTTTTT. Amino acids: CASSIWGVSGSQNTGELFF. Variable domain in full (rest from reference TRBV19 and TRBJ2-2): DGGITQSPKYLFRKEGQNVTLSCEQNLNHDAMYWYRQDPGQGLRLIYYSQIVNDFQKGDIAEGYSVSREKKESFPLTVTSAQKNPTAFYLCASSIWGVSGSQNTGELFFGEGSRLTVL.

This clone came up once. The V gene is TRBV10-3, the J gene TRBJ2-3; 11 nucleotides align to TRBD2. Germline CDR1 and CDR2: ENHRY and SYGVKD. The CDR3 consists of 16 residues. With 6 bases clipped from V and 1 base from J, the junction kept 6 bases outside the gene matches. The CDR3 nucleotides read TGTGCCATCAGGGCCGGGACTAGCGGACGCACAGATACGCAGTATTTT. Its protein is CAIRAGTSGRTDTQYF.

The V and J genes are TRBV7-2 and TRBJ2-7; possible D gene TRBD1, 6 bases. This CDR3 has 15 amino acids. Germline V gene sequence: CDR1 SGHTA, CDR2 FQGNSA. With 2 bases removed from V and 3 bases from J, the gap between germline ends came to 14 bases. The CDR3 DNA reads as TGTGCCAGCAGCTTACCAGGGGAACATATCTACGAGCAGTACTTC. This codes for CASSLPGEHIYEQYF.

The chain links TRBV27 to TRBJ2-7, with D hard to call. CDR3 length: 14 amino acids. With 2 bases removed from V and 0 bases from J, the gap between germline ends came to 8 bases. Germline V gives CDR1 MNHEY, CDR2 SMNVEV (reference sequence). CDR3 amino acids: CASSLTGRSYEQYF. For the CDR3, the DNA is TGTGCCAGCAGTTTAACTGGCCGCTCCTACGAGCAGTACTTC.

V usage is TRBV12-5 and J usage is TRBJ2-3; no clear D gene. Trimming cost V 6 bases and J 10 bases, with 11 bases left between them. Germline CDR1 LGHNT, CDR2 FRNRAP. This CDR3 is built from 11 residues. This CDR3 reads CASGYQYAQYF. The CDR3 DNA reads TGTGCTAGTGGGTACCAGTACGCGCAGTATTTT.

This chain links TRBV18 with TRBJ2-1; 7 bases are shared with TRBD2. Germline V CDR1 and CDR2: KGHSH, LQKENI. The CDR3 extends over 14 amino acids. The V and J ends lost 1 base and 4 bases, in that order; junction bases with no gene match: 1. The CDR3 sequence: CASSPQRGYNEQFF. The CDR3 DNA reads as TGTGCCAGCTCACCACAGCGGGGTTACAATGAGCAGTTCTTC.

The sample holds a few counts of this clone. Written as DNA, the CDR3 is TGCGCCAGCAGCCAAGACCGACCGGGAGGGCCAACAGATACGCAGTATTTT. It encodes CASSQDRPGGPTDTQYF. The chain links TRBV4-3 to TRBJ2-3, with 8 bases fitting TRBD2. V was pared by 0 bases and J by 3 bases, with 8 bases of the junction left unmatched. The CDR3 sequence is 17 residues long. Germline CDR1 is LGHNA and CDR2 is YSLEER.

The chain is built from TRBV6-2 or TRBV6-3 and TRBJ2-7; D is uncertain. CDR3 length equals 12 residues. V lost 2 bases and J 6 bases, leaving 8 bases between the germline ends. Germline V gene sequence: CDR1 MNHEY, CDR2 SVGEGT. CDR3 region: CASSYASGEQYF. Here the CDR3 DNA reads TGTGCCAGCAGTTACGCCTCGGGCGAGCAGTACTTC.

This clone was observed a single time. The chain joins TRBV29-1 to TRBJ2-3, with D possibly being TRBD2 (6 bases). CDR1 and CDR2 from the germline V gene are SQVTM and ANQGSEA. This CDR3 region has 14 residues. CDR3 DNA: TGCATCCTATCGGAGGGAGCTAGCACAGATACGCAGTATTTT. This sequence encodes CILSEGASTDTQYF.